The 19 T cell receptor beta chains below all came from one sample that was sequenced in a study of OX40 agonist ivuxolimab in advanced cancers. Assay: immunoSEQ multiplex PCR; the TCRdb copy retains only in-frame clones and omits some. The sample has 50,000 to 80,000 clones; about 80% are singletons. The material sequenced was CD4+ or CD8+ T cells sorted from blood, taken in a trial of the OX40 agonist ivuxolimab. The receptors stem from an adult with an advanced solid tumor such as melanoma, head and neck, liver or kidney cancer.

This clone showed up just once. The chain couples TRBV19 to TRBJ1-6; 8 bases are a match to TRBD1. Trimming cost V 7 bases and J 7 bases; bases outside gene matches: 6. Per the germline V gene, CDR1 is LNHDA and CDR2 is SQIVND (reference sequence). The CDR3 sequence is 14 residues long. The CDR3 DNA sequence: TGTGCCAGTAAGGACAGGGCCTCGAATTCACCCCTCCACTTT. The encoded protein is CASKDRASNSPLHF.

This rearrangement joins TRBV2 to TRBJ1-5, with D uncertain. Germline CDR1 and CDR2: SNHLY and FYNNEI. The CDR3 runs 15 residues. V dropped 7 bases and J dropped 3 bases, with 16 bases sitting between them. DNA for the CDR3: TGTGCCAGCACCCTAAGACTGGCGAACAATCAGCCCCAGCATTTT. Its protein is CASTLRLANNQPQHF.

This chain joins TRBV19 and TRBJ2-1, with D hard to call. Germline loops: CDR1 LNHDA, CDR2 SQIVND (reference sequence). The ends were cut back, 7 bases at V and 4 bases at J, with 11 bases in the middle. This CDR3 comprises 13 residues. CDR3 bases: TGTGCCAGTACCCCGTCGGCGTACAATGAGCAGTTCTTC. Protein sequence: CASTPSAYNEQFF.

This CDR3 is CASSFRWAPHNEQFF. The CDR3 region has the DNA TGTGCCAGCAGCTTCCGGTGGGCTCCCCACAATGAGCAGTTCTTC. The genes are TRBV11-2 and TRBJ2-1, with D uncertain. The germline V and J ends were trimmed by 3 bases and 5 bases, with 14 bases remaining between them. CDR1 is SGHAT and CDR2 is FQNNGV in the germline V gene. There are 15 residues in the CDR3.

The genes are TRBV28 and TRBJ1-1; D not resolved. Germline V gene data show CDR1 as MDHEN and CDR2 as SYDVKM. Trimming removed 3 bases at V and 3 bases at J, with 8 bases between. This CDR3 is built from 13 residues. The CDR3 region is CASSLDGYTEAFF. The CDR3 nucleotides are TGTGCCAGCAGTTTGGACGGATACACTGAAGCTTTCTTT.

This clone has a single count. The chain uses TRBV5-8 and TRBJ1-5; a weak D match, TRBD1 (6 bases). The germline V gene encodes CDR1 SGHTS and CDR2 YDEGEE. The V end was cut by 0 bases, the J end by 1 base, with 11 bases between. The CDR3 length is 16 residues. The CDR3 is CASSLGGRGSNQPQHF. CDR3 nucleotides: TGTGCCAGCAGCTTGGGGGGCAGGGGAAGCAATCAGCCCCAGCATTTT.

The chain is built from TRBV30 and TRBJ1-2, with D perhaps matching TRBD1 (6 bases). In germline, CDR1 is GTSNPN, CDR2 SVGIG (reference sequence). Trimming pared 4 bases from V and 4 bases from J, leaving 19 bases between. The CDR3 covers 15 residues. DNA of the CDR3: TGTGCCTGGAACCGACAGGCGGTGGCCCTCTATGGCTACACCTTC. It encodes CAWNRQAVALYGYTF.

V is TRBV4-1 and J is TRBJ2-1, with D perhaps TRBD2 (5 bases). V gave up 2 bases and J gave up 4 bases, with 9 bases separating them. The CDR3 consists of 14 residues. Germline CDR1 and CDR2: MGHRA and YSYEKL. For the CDR3, the DNA is TGCGCCAGCAGCCAATATACGGGGTACAATGAGCAGTTCTTC. Its protein is CASSQYTGYNEQFF.

This chain joins TRBV18 and TRBJ1-5, with D possibly being TRBD1 (6 bases). The V gene lost 3 bases and the J gene lost 4 bases, with 10 bases spanning the gap. Germline V gives CDR1 KGHSH, CDR2 LQKENI. This CDR3 is 14 amino acids long. In DNA, the CDR3 is TGTGCCAGCTCACCGATGGACAGAAATCAGCCCCAGCATTTT. This encodes CASSPMDRNQPQHF.

The rearrangement uses TRBV6-5 and TRBJ2-1; 11 nucleotides agree with TRBD2. CDR3 length: 13 residues. Per the germline V gene, CDR1 is MNHEY and CDR2 is SVGAGI. V was pared by 8 bases and J by 4 bases, with 1 base of the junction left unmatched. The CDR3: CASGTSGYNEQFF. CDR3 coding DNA: TGTGCCAGCGGGACTAGCGGATACAATGAGCAGTTCTTC.

The J gene is TRBJ1-3, the V gene TRBV5-1; weak D call: TRBD1 (5 bases). The CDR3 length is 12 residues. The germline CDR1 and CDR2 sequences are SGHRS and YFSETQ. The V gene lost 4 bases and the J gene lost 10 bases, with 12 bases spanning the gap. The CDR3 nucleotides read TGCGCCAGCAGCCCGGAAACAGGAACCATATATTTT. This gives the protein CASSPETGTIYF.

The chain couples TRBV5-4 to TRBJ1-1, with no clear D. Germline CDR1 SGHNT, CDR2 YYREEE (reference sequence). V lost 0 bases and J lost 1, with 7 bases in between. The CDR3 has 14 residues. The CDR3 nucleotides are TGTGCCAGCAGCTTGGAAGCGGCGAACACTGAAGCTTTCTTT. Amino acids: CASSLEAANTEAFF.

The chain links TRBV5-4 to TRBJ1-2, with TRBD1 as a possible D gene (5 bases). CDR1 SGHNT and CDR2 YYREEE come from the germline V gene (reference sequence). Trimming took off 5 bases at V and 5 bases at J, with 13 bases between the two ends. The CDR3 has 13 amino acids. CDR3 coding DNA: TGTGCCAGCAGACCCGGGACGGGGTATGGCTACACCTTC. This codes for CASRPGTGYGYTF.

In DNA form, the CDR3 reads TGTGCCTTGAGGAAACAGGAGGCGACCTACGAGCAGTACTTC. Amino acid sequence: CALRKQEATYEQYF. This chain links TRBV30 with TRBJ2-5, with D perhaps matching TRBD1 or TRBD2 (5 bases each). The J call is in doubt because the DNA end fits TRBJ2-7 better. The germline V gene has CDR1 GTSNPN and CDR2 SVGIG (reference sequence). CDR3 length equals 14 residues.

In this sample, this clone turned up once. V usage is TRBV19 and J usage is TRBJ2-1, with D possibly being TRBD2 (6 bases). Trimming took off 4 bases at V and 1 base at J, with 14 bases between the two ends. The CDR3 spans 16 residues. CDR1 is LNHDA, CDR2 SQIVND, per germline (reference sequence). CDR3 amino acids: CASSTQGAGSYNEQFF. DNA for the CDR3: TGTGCCAGTAGTACTCAAGGGGCGGGATCCTACAATGAGCAGTTCTTC.

As DNA, the CDR3 is TGTGCCACCTCTATGGGGGCAGGGGAGACCCAGTACTTC. Translation: CATSMGAGETQYF. The genes are TRBV6-5 and TRBJ2-5, with D possibly matching TRBD1 (6 bases). The germline V gene has CDR1 MNHEY and CDR2 SVGAGI. The CDR3 is made up of 13 amino acids. Trimming pared 10 bases from V and 5 bases from J, leaving 17 bases between.

V and J are TRBV9 and TRBJ2-1, with 11 nucleotides matching TRBD2. From germline, CDR1 is SGDLS and CDR2 YYNGEE. The CDR3 runs to 17 residues. Trimming removed 0 bases from V and 9 bases from J; junction bases left unmatched: 11. CDR3 in amino acids: CASSVAPTSGSEVEQFF. For the CDR3, the DNA is TGTGCCAGCAGCGTAGCTCCAACTAGCGGGAGTGAGGTTGAGCAGTTCTTC.

The V and J genes are TRBV28 and TRBJ2-3; D gene uncertain. Looked up from germline, CDR1 is MDHEN and CDR2 is SYDVKM. Trimming pared 1 base from V and 6 bases from J, leaving 8 bases between. The CDR3 has 13 amino acids. The CDR3 DNA reads TGTGCCAGCAGTTTATTACTTAGGGATACGCAGTATTTT. As protein: CASSLLLRDTQYF. Based on the CDR3 plus reference TRBV28 and TRBJ2-3, the full variable domain is DVKVTQSSRYLVKRTGEKVFLECVQDMDHENMFWYRQDPGLGLRLIYFSYDVKMKEKGDIPEGYSVSREKKERFSLILESASTNQTSMYLCASSLLLRDTQYFGPGTRLTVL.

This clone has just one count. The V call is TRBV27, the J call TRBJ2-7, with a weak D call TRBD1 (5 bases). Germline CDR1 is MNHEY and CDR2 is SMNVEV (reference sequence). The V end lost 6 bases, the J end lost 3 bases, and 18 bases lay between the germline ends. The CDR3 is 15 amino acids. The CDR3 here is CASSPGLVSRYEQYF. The CDR3 DNA sequence: TGTGCCAGCAGCCCAGGGCTAGTAAGTCGCTACGAGCAGTACTTC.